Below are 13 T cell receptor beta chains sequenced from a single sample in a study of T cell repertoires in cytomegalovirus infection. Their cognate antigens are unknown. TCRdb reanalysed the reads using MiXCR and keeps one entry per CDR3 protein. The table shows 370,000 or so distinct CDR3 sequences, with roughly 34% occurring only once. This specimen was cultured PBMCs, taken from culture after CMV antigen stimulation. Receptor source: a human donor in good health (CMV status not recorded). Some clones in this sample may be carry-over from other donors' samples.

This clonotype has more than one count but fewer than ten. The chain joins TRBV7-8 to TRBJ2-1; 12 positions agree with TRBD2. J gave up 12 bases and V 1 base, and 7 bases lay outside the gene matches. This CDR3 comprises 15 residues. Germline CDR1 SGHVS, CDR2 FQNEAQ. The CDR3 protein is CASSLERTSGVGQFF. Written as DNA, the CDR3 is TGTGCCAGCAGCTTAGAGAGGACTAGCGGGGTCGGGCAGTTCTTC.

The rearrangement uses TRBV28 and TRBJ1-3; D gene ambiguous. V was pared by 3 bases and J by 2 bases, with 8 bases between. The CDR3 covers 14 residues. Germline CDR1 MDHEN, CDR2 SYDVKM. CDR3 sequence reads: CASSFSGAGNTIYF. The CDR3 DNA reads as TGTGCCAGCAGTTTTTCCGGGGCTGGAAACACCATATATTTT.

This clonotype has more than one count but fewer than ten. This chain joins TRBV19 and TRBJ2-1, with D tentatively TRBD2 (5 bases). V dropped 3 bases and J dropped 1 base, with 13 bases sitting between them. CDR1 LNHDA and CDR2 SQIVND come from the germline V gene (reference sequence). This CDR3 is 16 amino acids long. The CDR3 sequence is CASSILLGRSYNEQFF. The CDR3 coding sequence is TGTGCCAGTAGTATCTTACTAGGTAGGTCCTACAATGAGCAGTTCTTC.

The chain couples TRBV7-2 to TRBJ2-3; a possible D gene is TRBD2 (6 bases). The CDR3 totals 15 residues. V dropped 3 bases and J dropped 2 bases, with 12 bases sitting between them. Germline CDR1 is SGHTA and CDR2 is FQGNSA. Here the CDR3 reads CASSFRGDSTDTQYF. DNA of the CDR3: TGTGCCAGCAGCTTTAGAGGGGACTCCACAGATACGCAGTATTTT.

In its sample, this clonotype was seen many times. The chain combines TRBV28 with TRBJ1-2; D is ambiguous. The CDR3 extends over 12 amino acids. V lost 1 base to trimming and J lost 2 bases, with 2 bases between them. Germline V gives CDR1 MDHEN, CDR2 SYDVKM. The DNA for the CDR3 is TGTGCCAGCAGTTTATCCAACTATGGCTACACCTTC. The encoded protein is CASSLSNYGYTF.

This clonotype was seen just once. V gene TRBV20-1 combines with J gene TRBJ2-7; 9 nucleotides line up with TRBD1. Germline values: CDR1 DFQATT, CDR2 SNEGSKA (reference sequence). With 6 bases clipped from V and 5 bases from J, the junction kept 2 bases outside the gene matches. This CDR3 region has 11 residues. The CDR3 DNA sequence: TGCAGTGCGGGACAGGGACACGAGCAGTACGTC. Translation: CSAGQGHEQYV.

This clonotype has a handful of counts. The V gene is TRBV28, the J gene TRBJ2-7; the D gene is possibly TRBD1 (5 bases). Deletions cut 5 bases from V and 2 bases from J, with 13 bases between. There are 14 residues in the CDR3. Germline loops: CDR1 MDHEN, CDR2 SYDVKM. The CDR3 loop reads CASSLQGPTYEQYF. CDR3 DNA sequence: TGTGCCAGCAGTCTTCAGGGTCCCACCTACGAGCAGTACTTC. Using reference TRBV28 and TRBJ2-7 for the parts outside the CDR3, the full variable domain is DVKVTQSSRYLVKRTGEKVFLECVQDMDHENMFWYRQDPGLGLRLIYFSYDVKMKEKGDIPEGYSVSREKKERFSLILESASTNQTSMYLCASSLQGPTYEQYFGPGTRLTVT.

The rearrangement joins TRBV6-6 to TRBJ1-1, with 9 bases aligning to TRBD1. The CDR3 spans 15 residues. V shed 0 bases, J shed 8 bases, and the junction held 7 bases outside the gene matches. Germline V gene data show CDR1 as MNHNY and CDR2 as SVGAGI (reference sequence). CDR3 protein: CASSYSEGGTGEAFF. The CDR3 DNA reads as TGTGCCAGCAGTTACTCGGAAGGTGGGACAGGGGAAGCTTTCTTT.

This clonotype appeared many times. J is TRBJ1-6 and V is TRBV7-2, with D unresolved. V dropped 1 base and J dropped 7 bases, with 8 bases sitting between them. Germline CDR1 is SGHTA and CDR2 is FQGNSA. This CDR3 has 14 amino acids. CDR3 sequence (DNA): TGTGCCAGCAGCTTAGTGGGCTCCAATTCACCCCTCCACTTT. It encodes CASSLVGSNSPLHF. The complete variable domain, with remaining parts taken from reference TRBV7-2 and TRBJ1-6, reads GAGVSQSPSNKVTEKGKDVELRCDPISGHTALYWYRQSLGQGLEFLIYFQGNSAPDKSGLPSDRFSAERTGGSVSTLTIQRTQQEDSAVYLCASSLVGSNSPLHFGNGTRLTVT.

The CDR3 DNA reads as TGTGCCACCAGCTTCCGGACTAGCATGAATGAGCAGTTCTTC. It yields the protein CATSFRTSMNEQFF. This sequence joins TRBV15 and TRBJ2-1, with 8 bases aligning to TRBD2. Looked up from germline, CDR1 is LNHNV and CDR2 is YYDKDF (reference sequence). J was trimmed by 7 bases and V by 5 bases; bases with no gene match: 7. The CDR3 loop spans 14 amino acids.

The V and J genes are TRBV12-3 or TRBV12-4 and TRBJ2-1; D unresolved. V lost 7 bases, J lost 0 bases, and 10 bases lay in between. CDR3 size: 14 residues. CDR3 coding DNA: TGTGCCAGCACCCAGACCAGCTCCTACAATGAGCAGTTCTTC. It translates to CASTQTSSYNEQFF.

This clonotype has just a few counts. DNA for the CDR3: TGTGCCAGCAGCTCAAGGACCCTAGGTTTGAATGAGCAGTTCTTC. Translation: CASSSRTLGLNEQFF. The rearrangement joins TRBV7-8 to TRBJ2-1; D unclear. V was trimmed by 4 bases and J by 7 bases, leaving 17 bases between them. The CDR3 is 15 residues long. The germline CDR1 and CDR2 sequences are SGHVS and FQNEAQ.

This clonotype was counted between two and nine times. The chain couples TRBV4-2 to TRBJ1-5; no firm D call. Germline V gene data show CDR1 as LGHNA and CDR2 as YNFKEQ. The CDR3 contains 14 residues. V was trimmed by 3 bases and J by 9 bases, leaving 15 bases between them. CDR3: CASSQDRGSSPQHF. The CDR3 DNA reads as TGTGCCAGCAGCCAGGACCGGGGTTCCTCGCCCCAGCATTTT.